The 14 T cell receptor beta chains below were found in one sample sequenced in a study of T cells after yellow fever vaccination. One entry per CDR3 protein results from TCRdb running MiXCR on the 5' RACE reads. This sample has under 400,000 distinct CDR3 sequences, with around a tenth found just once. The sequencing here drew on PBMCs, taken on the day of the first yellow fever vaccination. The receptors come from a man aged 18 to 30 who received the YFV17D yellow fever vaccine.

This clonotype was seen more than once but under ten times. The CDR3 spells CATRVPGQGIYEQFF. For the CDR3, the DNA is TGTGCCACCAGGGTGCCGGGACAGGGTATCTATGAGCAGTTCTTC. The chain carries TRBV24-1 and TRBJ2-1; 9 bases match TRBD1. CDR3 length: 15 residues. After removal of 7 bases from V and 8 bases from J, the junction contained 11 bases not matched to a gene. Germline-derived CDR1 and CDR2 are KGHDR and SFDVKD.

The table lists this clonotype with a few counts. The rearrangement uses TRBV6-6 and TRBJ1-4; D gene ambiguous. CDR3 size: 12 residues. Germline V gene data show CDR1 as MNHNY and CDR2 as SVGAGI (reference sequence). The V end was cut by 11 bases, the J end by 7 bases, with 14 bases between. CDR3 DNA: TGTGCCGGATCCCTGGAGGGTGAAAAACTGTTTTTT. This codes for CAGSLEGEKLFF.

In this sample, this clonotype turned up a few times. The V call is TRBV30, the J call TRBJ1-2; D uncertain. Looked up from germline, CDR1 is GTSNPN and CDR2 is SVGIG (reference sequence). V lost 0 bases to trimming and J lost 3 bases, with 5 bases between them. This CDR3 comprises 12 residues. In DNA form, the CDR3 reads TGTGCCTGGAGTGTCTCGTACTATGGCTACACCTTC. Amino acids: CAWSVSYYGYTF.

This clonotype was counted between two and nine times. This chain uses TRBV19 with TRBJ2-2; D unclear. The CDR3 loop spans 14 amino acids. Trimming removed 3 bases from V and 5 bases from J, with 10 bases in between. CDR1 and CDR2 (germline): LNHDA, SQIVND (reference sequence). The CDR3 reads CASSMAARTGELFF. DNA of the CDR3: TGTGCCAGTAGTATGGCGGCGCGAACCGGGGAGCTGTTTTTT.

The rearrangement joins TRBV27 to TRBJ2-7, with 7 bases lining up with TRBD2. Per the germline V gene, CDR1 is MNHEY and CDR2 is SMNVEV (reference sequence). With V trimmed by 4 bases and J by 6 bases, 6 bases remained unmatched. This CDR3 is built from 13 residues. This CDR3 reads CASSSSGEFEQYF. The CDR3 region has the DNA TGTGCCAGCAGTTCCAGCGGGGAATTCGAGCAGTACTTC.

There are a few counts of this clonotype. V usage is TRBV5-1 and J usage is TRBJ2-1, with D perhaps matching TRBD1 (6 bases). V was trimmed by 4 bases and J by 3 bases, leaving 11 bases between them. Per germline, CDR1 SGHRS and CDR2 YFSETQ. The CDR3 runs 14 residues. The CDR3 reads CASSDDRHYNEQFF. In nucleotides, the CDR3 is TGCGCCAGCAGCGACGACAGGCACTACAATGAGCAGTTCTTC.

The chain uses TRBV6-1 and TRBJ1-5, with a weak D call TRBD1 (5 bases). Germline V lookup: CDR1 MNHNS, CDR2 SASEGT. V lost 8 bases and J lost 3, with 17 bases in between. The CDR3 totals 15 residues. CDR3 nucleotides: TGTGCCAGCGGGGGAAGACGTTCACCCAATCAGCCCCAGCATTTT. Its protein product is CASGGRRSPNQPQHF.

The chain couples TRBV24-1 to TRBJ1-3, with unresolved D. V lost 3 bases, J lost 0 bases, and 11 bases lay in between. Germline V lookup: CDR1 KGHDR, CDR2 SFDVKD. CDR3 length equals 16 residues. CDR3 sequence: CATSDLDCHSGNTIYF. The CDR3 DNA reads as TGTGCCACCAGTGATCTAGACTGCCACTCTGGAAACACCATATATTTT.

The CDR3 nucleotides read TGTACCTGCAGGACCGGACTTCTTAGCAATCAGCCCCAGCATTTT. It is translated as CTCRTGLLSNQPQHF. The chain recombines TRBV2 with TRBJ1-5; D gene unclear. Germline CDR1 is SNHLY and CDR2 is FYNNEI. This CDR3 comprises 15 residues.

This clonotype has ten or more counts. This chain connects TRBV11-2 to TRBJ2-5; D gene unclear. CDR1 and CDR2 from the germline V gene are SGHAT and FQNNGV. Trimming took 4 bases from V and 3 from J, leaving 6 bases between them. The CDR3 has 12 residues. The CDR3 region has the DNA TGTGCCAGCAGCTCAGTAAAAGAGACCCAGTACTTC. Protein sequence: CASSSVKETQYF. Using reference TRBV11-2 and TRBJ2-5 for the parts outside the CDR3, the full variable domain is EAGVAQSPRYKIIEKRQSVAFWCNPISGHATLYWYQQILGQGPKLLIQFQNNGVVDDSQLPKDRFSAERLKGVDSTLKIQPAKLEDSAVYLCASSSVKETQYFGPGTRLLVL.

This chain connects TRBV12-3 or TRBV12-4 to TRBJ2-7; no clear D. Trimming took off 6 bases at V and 6 bases at J, with 12 bases between the two ends. The CDR3 has 12 residues. CDR3 bases: TGTGCCAGCAGACGAGTAGCTGGCGAGCAGTACTTC. Protein product: CASRRVAGEQYF.

This clonotype was detected ten times or more. V gene TRBV5-1 combines with J gene TRBJ2-1; TRBD1 matches at 12 bases. CDR3 length: 15 residues. The V gene end was trimmed by 5 bases and the J gene end by 7 bases; junction bases not matched to a gene: 7. Germline CDR1 is SGHRS and CDR2 is YFSETQ. CDR3 sequence (DNA): TGCGCCAGCAGGGCCGGGACAGGGGGCCTTAATGAGCAGTTCTTC. It is translated as CASRAGTGGLNEQFF.

This clonotype was seen at least ten times. The chain links TRBV2 to TRBJ2-2; no clear D. The CDR3 consists of 12 residues. V was cut by 2 bases and J by 7 bases, with 5 bases left in between. CDR1 SNHLY and CDR2 FYNNEI come from the germline V gene. As DNA, the CDR3 is TGTGCCAGCAGTGAAAGTGGCGGGGAGCTGTTTTTT. Its protein is CASSESGGELFF.

The chain combines TRBV5-6 with TRBJ2-3, with D possibly matching TRBD2 (5 bases). The CDR3 is 16 residues long. The V and J ends lost 1 base and 4 bases respectively, with 16 bases between them. Per germline, CDR1 SGHDT and CDR2 YYEEEE. The CDR3 DNA sequence: TGTGCCAGCAGCTTGCTGGTAGCGAGGCCCTCAGATACGCAGTATTTT. This translates into CASSLLVARPSDTQYF.